Only a few counts were recorded for the clone carrying this TCR beta chain. The antigen remains undetermined. V lost 1 base to trimming and J lost 1 base, with 8 bases between them. Germline CDR1 is DFQATT and CDR2 is SNEGSKA (reference sequence). The CDR3 has 13 amino acids. TCRdb recomputed calls from the reads with MiXCR, one row per CDR3 protein. The table records more than 85,000 distinct CDR3 sequences, around 28% of them present only once. The sample comes from a study of T cell repertoires in cytomegalovirus infection. Across the study: Public TCR beta signatures indicated both CMV infection and matching HLA type.

Notes on the study in general: Within the response measured ex vivo, HLA-C-restricted CMV-specific TCR beta clonotypes were dominant.

This receptor was obtained from a human donor in good health (CMV status not recorded). Some clones in this sample may be carry-over from other donors' samples. The sequencing here drew on CD8+ T cells from cultured PBMCs, taken from culture after CMV antigen stimulation. This chain connects TRBV20-1 to TRBJ2-7, with a tentative D call TRBD2 (5 bases). CDR3 nucleotides: TGCAGTGCTAGAGCCAGGAGGTCCTACGAGCAGTACTTC. It yields the protein CSARARRSYEQYF.